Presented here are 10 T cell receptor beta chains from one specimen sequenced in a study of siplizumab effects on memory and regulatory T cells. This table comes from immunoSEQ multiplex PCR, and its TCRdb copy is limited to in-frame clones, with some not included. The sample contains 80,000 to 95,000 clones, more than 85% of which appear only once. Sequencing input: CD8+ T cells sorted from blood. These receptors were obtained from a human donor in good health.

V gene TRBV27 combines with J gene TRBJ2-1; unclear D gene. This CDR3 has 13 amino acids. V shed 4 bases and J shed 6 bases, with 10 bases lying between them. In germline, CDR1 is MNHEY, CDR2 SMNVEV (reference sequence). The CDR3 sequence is CASSSLASNEQFF. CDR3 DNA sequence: TGTGCCAGCAGTTCGCTTGCGAGCAATGAGCAGTTCTTC.

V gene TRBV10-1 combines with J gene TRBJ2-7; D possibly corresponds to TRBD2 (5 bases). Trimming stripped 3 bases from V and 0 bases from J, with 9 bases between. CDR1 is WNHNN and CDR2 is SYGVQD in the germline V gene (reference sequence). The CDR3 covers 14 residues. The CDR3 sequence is CASSDPGSSYEQYF. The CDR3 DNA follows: TGCGCCAGCAGTGATCCGGGAAGCTCCTACGAGCAGTACTTC.

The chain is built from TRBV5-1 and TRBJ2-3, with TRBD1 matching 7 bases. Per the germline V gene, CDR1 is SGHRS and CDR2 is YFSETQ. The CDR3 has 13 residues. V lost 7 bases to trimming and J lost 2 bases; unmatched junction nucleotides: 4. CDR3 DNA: TGCGCCAGCCGGGACAGCCTCACAGATACGCAGTATTTT. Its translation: CASRDSLTDTQYF.

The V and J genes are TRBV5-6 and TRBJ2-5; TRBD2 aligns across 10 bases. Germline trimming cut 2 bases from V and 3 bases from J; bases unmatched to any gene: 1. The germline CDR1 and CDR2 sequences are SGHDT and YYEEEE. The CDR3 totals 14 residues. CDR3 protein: CASSFLAGEETQYF. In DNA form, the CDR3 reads TGTGCCAGCAGCTTCCTAGCGGGAGAAGAGACCCAGTACTTC.

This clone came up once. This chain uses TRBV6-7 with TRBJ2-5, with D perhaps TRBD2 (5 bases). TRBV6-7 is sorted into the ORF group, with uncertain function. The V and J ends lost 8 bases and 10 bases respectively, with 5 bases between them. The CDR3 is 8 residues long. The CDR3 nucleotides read TGTGCCAGCCGGGACCAGTACTTC. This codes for CASRDQYF.

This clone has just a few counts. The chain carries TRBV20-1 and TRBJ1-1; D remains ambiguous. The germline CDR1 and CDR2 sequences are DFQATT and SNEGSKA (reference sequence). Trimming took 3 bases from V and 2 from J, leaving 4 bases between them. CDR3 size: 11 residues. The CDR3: CSARVNTEAFF. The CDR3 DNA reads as TGCAGTGCTAGGGTTAACACTGAAGCTTTCTTT.

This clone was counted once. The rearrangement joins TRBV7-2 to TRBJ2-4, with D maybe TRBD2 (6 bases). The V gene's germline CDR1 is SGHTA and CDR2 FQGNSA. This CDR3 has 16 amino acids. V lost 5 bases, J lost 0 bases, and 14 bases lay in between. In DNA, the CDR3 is TGTGCCAGCAGCCAGGGAATAGCGGTAGCCAAAAACATTCAGTACTTC. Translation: CASSQGIAVAKNIQYF.

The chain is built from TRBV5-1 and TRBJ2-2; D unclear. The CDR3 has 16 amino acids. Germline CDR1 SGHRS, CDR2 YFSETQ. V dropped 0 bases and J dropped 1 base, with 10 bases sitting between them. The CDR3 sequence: CASSLDGRKNTGELFF. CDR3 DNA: TGCGCCAGCAGCTTGGATGGGCGGAAGAACACCGGGGAGCTGTTTTTT.

CDR3: CASSLPAGREHEQYF. DNA of the CDR3: TGTGCCAGCAGCTTACCGGCTGGCAGAGAACACGAGCAGTACTTC. The genes are TRBV7-9 and TRBJ2-7; D remains unclear. The CDR3 contains 15 residues. V dropped 2 bases and J dropped 5 bases, with 16 bases sitting between them. Germline-derived CDR1 and CDR2 are SEHNR and FQNEAQ (reference sequence).

The CDR3 DNA sequence: TGTGCCAGTACTTTGAATCCGGGGTTTAAGACTGAAGCTTTCTTT. This translates into CASTLNPGFKTEAFF. The gene calls are TRBV19 and TRBJ1-1; D is unclear. Between the trimmed V and J ends, which lost 7 bases and 5 bases, there was a span of 20 bases. The CDR3 runs 15 residues. Germline V gene sequence: CDR1 LNHDA, CDR2 SQIVND (reference sequence).